This TCR beta chain came from a study of blood T cell repertoires in COVID-19. Study-wide context: From the United States, Italy and Spain came samples of acute and convalescent COVID-19.

V trimming: 5 bases; J trimming: 1 base; junction bases outside the gene matches: 11. Germline values: CDR1 MDHEN, CDR2 SYDVKM. The CDR3 runs 18 residues. In the authors' methods: The assay estimated nucleated cells by amplifying reference gene primers. The data were produced by immunoSEQ multiplex PCR, yet TCRdb's version contains in-frame clones alone and is incomplete. For V, J and clone size, that table is used; D and trimming come from the DNA. Of over 150,000 clones listed, 75% to 80% are singletons. The specimen sequenced was peripheral blood. V gene TRBV28 combines with J gene TRBJ2-7; TRBD2 matches 13 bases. The clonotype was recovered from an elderly man with acute or convalescent COVID-19. The CDR3 bases are TGTGCCAGCAGTGTATTACGACAGGGACTAGCGGGGTCCTACGAGCAGTACGTC. Encoded protein: CASSVLRQGLAGSYEQYV.